This T cell receptor beta chain emerged from a study of T cell changes during pregnancy in multiple sclerosis. Measured with immunoSEQ multiplex PCR; TCRdb has only the in-frame clones, and not every one. The sample gives 35,000 to 40,000 clones, about 92% of which show up once; just over 5.5% is in the top ten. This CDR3 has 20 amino acids. J gave up 3 bases and V 5 bases, and 19 bases lay outside the gene matches. Germline-derived CDR1 and CDR2 are MDHEN and SYDVKM. The genes are TRBV28 and TRBJ1-5; 10 bases are a match to TRBD1. This specimen consisted of CD8+ T cells from peripheral blood mononuclear cells, obtained in the third trimester of pregnancy. The sequence was obtained from a female donor with multiple sclerosis, enrolled in a pregnancy study. In DNA, the CDR3 is TGTGCCAGCAGTCCGGGACAGGGGCCGGTAGTTGGTGCTCCCAATCAGCCCCAGCATTTT. Translation: CASSPGQGPVVGAPNQPQHF.